A single sample is the source of the 16 T cell receptor beta chains below, sequenced in a study of blood T cell repertoires in COVID-19 (dated by TCRdb to 2020 to 2022). The library relied on the immunoSEQ multiplex PCR assay. TCRdb provides this immuneACCESS table in a form limited to in-frame rearrangements. Some clones are lacking; in checked studies, under half of them reflect an unresolved V gene, and why the rest are absent is not known. In this sample the table shows roughly 200,000 clones, roughly 86% of which occur a single time. The biggest ten clones account for about 5.1% of the sample. Material for sequencing was peripheral blood. Receptors originate from a woman in her 70s with active or convalescent COVID-19.

The V call is TRBV12-3 or TRBV12-4, the J call TRBJ2-1; D not certain. The CDR3 loop spans 11 amino acids. V was trimmed by 5 bases and J by 7 bases, leaving 6 bases between them. The CDR3 reads CASSPRNEQFF. The CDR3 DNA is TGTGCCAGCAGTCCTAGGAATGAGCAGTTCTTC.

This sequence joins TRBV5-4 and TRBJ1-5; D is unclear. This CDR3 contains 14 residues. Germline assignment: CDR1 SGHNT and CDR2 YYREEE (reference sequence). Trimming took 0 bases from V and 7 from J, leaving 11 bases between them. The CDR3 loop reads CASSLAGGGQPQHF. CDR3 nucleotides: TGTGCCAGCAGCTTGGCCGGCGGCGGGCAGCCCCAGCATTTT.

The chain recombines TRBV4-2 with TRBJ2-3, with TRBD2 matching 7 bases. The CDR3 runs to 14 residues. J lost 1 base, V lost 4 bases, and 2 bases had no gene match. Germline CDR1 and CDR2: LGHNA and YNFKEQ. CDR3: CASSLAGGTDTQYF. Written as DNA, the CDR3 is TGTGCCAGCAGCCTGGCGGGGGGCACAGATACGCAGTATTTT.

The chain joins TRBV6-1 to TRBJ2-7, with 7 bases aligning to TRBD2. Trimming cost V 0 bases and J 2 bases; bases outside gene matches: 4. The CDR3 totals 15 residues. Germline values: CDR1 MNHNS, CDR2 SASEGT. CDR3 region: CASSEAGLAAYEQYF. CDR3 nucleotide sequence: TGTGCCAGCAGTGAAGCGGGGCTAGCGGCCTACGAGCAGTACTTC.

The J gene is TRBJ1-2, the V gene TRBV28; 8 bases align to TRBD1. V trimming: 2 bases; J trimming: 7 bases; junction bases outside the gene matches: 9. Germline V gene sequence: CDR1 MDHEN, CDR2 SYDVKM. The CDR3 is made up of 15 amino acids. CDR3 DNA: TGTGCCAGCAGTTTAATGCACAGGGGGTCTGCTGGCTACACCTTC. Translated, it gives CASSLMHRGSAGYTF.

The sample holds one count of this clone. The chain employs TRBV3-1 (or the pseudogene TRBV3-2) and TRBJ2-7, with 9 bases matching TRBD2. Germline CDR1 is LGHDT and CDR2 is YNNKEL (reference sequence). The ends lost 4 bases at V and 1 base at J; junction bases unmatched: 14. The CDR3 loop spans 18 amino acids. CDR3 bases: TGTGCCAGCAGCCCCAGACTCAGGACTAGCGTAGAGTCCTACGAGCAGTACTTC. This encodes CASSPRLRTSVESYEQYF.

In regard to this clone: The germline gene is not matched at one end of the junction; a read error may be the cause. CDR3 sequence: CASNNPNQAPAF. The CDR3 bases are TGTGCCAGTAATAACCCGAATCAGGCTCCTGCCTTC. The genes are TRBV19 and TRBJ2-7; D is uncertain. The CDR3 has 12 residues. CDR1 LNHDA and CDR2 SQIVND come from the germline V gene (reference sequence). Full variable domain (missing parts from reference TRBV19 and TRBJ2-7): DGGITQSPKYLFRKEGQNVTLSCEQNLNHDAMYWYRQDPGQGLRLIYYSQIVNDFQKGDIAEGYSVSREKKESFPLTVTSAQKNPTAFYLCASNNPNQAPAFGPGTRLTVT.

V gene TRBV19 combines with J gene TRBJ2-3; D is possibly TRBD2 (5 bases). V was trimmed by 6 bases and J by 2 bases, leaving 15 bases between them. Germline CDR1 LNHDA, CDR2 SQIVND (reference sequence). The CDR3 contains 15 residues. This CDR3 reads CASRAGGGFTDTQYF. The CDR3 DNA reads as TGTGCCAGTAGGGCTGGAGGCGGGTTCACAGATACGCAGTATTTT.

The chain recombines TRBV23-1 with TRBJ2-5; the D is unclear. TRBV23-1 is marked as an open reading frame, function uncertain. Between the trimmed V and J ends, which lost 2 bases and 5 bases, there was a span of 24 bases. The CDR3 consists of 18 residues. Here the CDR3 reads CASSQPTLSVKPLETQYF. CDR3 nucleotides: TGCGCCAGCAGTCAACCTACCTTGTCGGTCAAACCCCTGGAGACCCAGTACTTC.

V gene TRBV5-1 combines with J gene TRBJ1-4; D might be TRBD1 (5 bases). Germline CDR1 reads SGHRS; CDR2 reads YFSETQ. CDR3 length equals 16 residues. The V gene lost 4 bases and the J gene lost 0 bases, with 13 bases spanning the gap. DNA of the CDR3: TGCGCCAGCAGCCCAACAGGCTCTGCAACTAATGAAAAACTGTTTTTT. Encoded protein: CASSPTGSATNEKLFF.

This chain uses TRBV6-5 with TRBJ2-1; TRBD2 is a possible D gene (6 bases). This CDR3 spans 14 amino acids. Germline lookup yields CDR1 MNHEY and CDR2 SVGAGI. V was trimmed by 7 bases and J by 7 bases, leaving 17 bases between them. The CDR3 sequence: CASTPPSVWNEQFF. The CDR3 bases are TGTGCCAGCACCCCCCCTAGCGTATGGAATGAGCAGTTCTTC.

The chain employs TRBV24-1 and TRBJ2-3, with TRBD1 identical over 8 bases. V shed 2 bases and J 5 bases; nucleotides not matched to a gene: 2. This CDR3 contains 14 residues. Germline lookup yields CDR1 KGHDR and CDR2 SFDVKD. CDR3 nucleotide sequence: TGTGCCACCAGTGATTCAGGGGGCGAAGATACGCAGTATTTT. The encoded protein is CATSDSGGEDTQYF.

V is TRBV27 and J is TRBJ2-7; 7 bases are shared with TRBD2. This CDR3 region has 14 residues. The ends lost 7 bases at V and 2 bases at J; junction bases unmatched: 8. Germline assignment: CDR1 MNHEY and CDR2 SMNVEV (reference sequence). The CDR3 region has the DNA TGTGCCAGCATAGCCCTAGCGGTCCCCTACGAGCAGTACTTC. This encodes CASIALAVPYEQYF.

This clone was picked up a small number of times. The rearrangement uses TRBV27 and TRBJ1-2, with D possibly being TRBD1 (5 bases). CDR1 and CDR2 from the germline V gene are MNHEY and SMNVEV (reference sequence). The V end lost 6 bases, the J end lost 5 bases, and 16 bases lay between the germline ends. CDR3 length: 14 residues. CDR3 region: CASSRGQGGYGYTF. CDR3 in DNA: TGTGCCAGCAGCCGCGGGCAGGGAGGTTATGGCTACACCTTC.

This clone was found once. The CDR3 DNA reads as TGTGCCAGTAGTATCGGACTGTCCAACAATGAGCAGTTCTTC. Its protein is CASSIGLSNNEQFF. The V and J genes are TRBV19 and TRBJ2-1; D may be TRBD2 (5 bases). V dropped 3 bases and J dropped 5 bases, with 11 bases sitting between them. Germline V lookup: CDR1 LNHDA, CDR2 SQIVND (reference sequence). The CDR3 is made up of 14 amino acids.

The chain carries TRBV28 and TRBJ2-5; D call uncertain. This CDR3 is built from 14 residues. Germline CDR1 and CDR2: MDHEN and SYDVKM. V was cut by 4 bases and J by 6 bases, with 15 bases left in between. The CDR3 spells CASSYSRLVQTQYF. Written as DNA, the CDR3 is TGTGCCAGCAGTTACAGTCGTTTAGTCCAGACCCAGTACTTC.